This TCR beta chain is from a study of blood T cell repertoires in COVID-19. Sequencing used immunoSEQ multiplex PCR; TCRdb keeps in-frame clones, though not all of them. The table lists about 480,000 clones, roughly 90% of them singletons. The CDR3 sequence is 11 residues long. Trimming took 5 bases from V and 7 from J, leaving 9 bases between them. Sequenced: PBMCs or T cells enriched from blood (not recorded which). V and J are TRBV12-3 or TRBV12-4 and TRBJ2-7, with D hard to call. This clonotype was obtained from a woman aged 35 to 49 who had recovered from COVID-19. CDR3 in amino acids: CASSPSGEQYF. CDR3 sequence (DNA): TGTGCCAGCAGTCCCTCCGGGGAGCAGTACTTC.